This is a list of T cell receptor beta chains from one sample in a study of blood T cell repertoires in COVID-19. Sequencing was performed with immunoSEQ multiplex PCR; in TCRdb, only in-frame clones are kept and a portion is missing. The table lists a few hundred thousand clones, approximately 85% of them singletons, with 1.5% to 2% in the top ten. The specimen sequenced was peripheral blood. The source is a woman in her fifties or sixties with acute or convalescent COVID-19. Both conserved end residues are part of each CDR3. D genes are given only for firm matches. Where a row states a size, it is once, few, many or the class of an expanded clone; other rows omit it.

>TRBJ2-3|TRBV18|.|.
TGTGCCAGCTCACCGTTGGGGGCGACCGGCACAGATACGCAGTATTTT
CASSPLGATGTDTQYF
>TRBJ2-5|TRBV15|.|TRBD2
TGTGCCACCAGCAGGGAGCGGGGCCAAGAGACCCAGTACTTC
CATSRERGQETQYF
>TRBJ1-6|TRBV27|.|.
TGTGCCAGCAGTTCGGACAGATATAATTCACCCCTCCACTTT
CASSSDRYNSPLHF
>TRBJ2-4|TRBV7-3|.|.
TGTGCCAGCAGCCCACAGGCGTCTCTAGCCAAAAACATTCAGTACTTC
CASSPQASLAKNIQYF
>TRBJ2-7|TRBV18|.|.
TGTGCCAGCTCACATCGGGGGTCCTACGAGCAGTACTTC
CASSHRGSYEQYF
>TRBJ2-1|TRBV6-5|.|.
TGTGCCAGCAGTTACTGGGGCGGTGGGTACAATGAGCAGTTCTTC
CASSYWGGGYNEQFF
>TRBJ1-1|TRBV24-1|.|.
TGTGCCACCAGTCAAGCCGGGGGGGGTAACACTGAAGCTTTCTTT
CATSQAGGGNTEAFF
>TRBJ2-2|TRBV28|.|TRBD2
TGTGCCAGCATCGGGACTAGCGGGAGGCCGAACACCGGGGAGCTGTTTTTT
CASIGTSGRPNTGELFF
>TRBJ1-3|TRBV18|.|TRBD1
TGTGCCAGCTCAAGGACAGGGGCAGACTCTGGAAACACCATATATTTT
CASSRTGADSGNTIYF
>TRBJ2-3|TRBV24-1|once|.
TGTGCCACCAGTGATTTGCCTGGCGGGGGACACACAGATACGCAGTATTTT
CATSDLPGGGHTDTQYF
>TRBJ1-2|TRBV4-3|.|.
TGCGCCAGCAGCCAAGGACTCCTAGAATCGGGTGGCTACACCTTC
CASSQGLLESGGYTF
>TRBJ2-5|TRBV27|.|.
TGTGCCAGCAGTTTAAACAGGGCACCTAGAGAGACCCAGTACTTC
CASSLNRAPRETQYF
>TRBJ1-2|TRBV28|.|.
TGTGCCAGCAGGGAGGGACCCACGAGGAATTATGGCTACACCTTC
CASREGPTRNYGYTF
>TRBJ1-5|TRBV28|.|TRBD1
TGTGCCAGCAGTGGACAGGGTACTGGGAATCAGCCCCAGCATTTT
CASSGQGTGNQPQHF
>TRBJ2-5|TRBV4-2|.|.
TGTGCCAGCAGCCAAGTAGGGGGTCAAGAGACCCAGTACTTC
CASSQVGGQETQYF
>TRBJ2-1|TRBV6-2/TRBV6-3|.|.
TGTGCCAGCAGCCCCCTCAATGAGCAGTTCTTC
CASSPLNEQFF
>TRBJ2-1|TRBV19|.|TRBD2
TGTGCCAGTAGCGGAGGACTAGCGGGAGGGGACAATGAGCAGTTCTTC
CASSGGLAGGDNEQFF
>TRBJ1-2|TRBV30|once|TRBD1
TGTGCCTGGAACCGGGACAGGGAGAGCTATGGCTACACCTTC
CAWNRDRESYGYTF
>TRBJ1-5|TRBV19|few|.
TGTGCCAGTAGTCAGGGGAACAGTCAGCCCCAGCATTTT
CASSQGNSQPQHF
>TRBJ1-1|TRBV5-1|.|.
TGCGCCAGCAGCTTTGCTGGGAGCACTGAAGCTTTCTTT
CASSFAGSTEAFF
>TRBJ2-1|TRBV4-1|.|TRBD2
TGCGCCAGCAGCCAAAGTTTAAGCGTGGGACTAGCGGTCCATAATGAGCAGTTCTTC
CASSQSLSVGLAVHNEQFF
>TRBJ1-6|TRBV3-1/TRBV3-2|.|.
TGTGCCAGCAGCCAAGGGGATGACAGGTTTGGCCTCAGCTCCTATAATTCACCCCTCCACTTT
CASSQGDDRFGLSSYNSPLHF
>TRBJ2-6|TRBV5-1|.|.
TGCGCCAGCAGCACCCCGGGGGCTGGGGCCAACGTCCTGACTTTC
CASSTPGAGANVLTF
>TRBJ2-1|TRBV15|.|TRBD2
TGTGCCACCAGCAGAGATTGGTTCGCGGGAGGTTACAATGAGCAGTTCTTC
CATSRDWFAGGYNEQFF
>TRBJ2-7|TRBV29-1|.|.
TGCAGCTTTGGGCACACTACCTACGAGCAGTACTTC
CSFGHTTYEQYF
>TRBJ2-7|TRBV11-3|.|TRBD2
TGTGCCAGCAGCATGGGACTAGCGGGAATCTACGAGCAGTACTTC
CASSMGLAGIYEQYF
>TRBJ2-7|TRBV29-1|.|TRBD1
TGCAGCGTTGAAGTGTCGGGACAGTCCAGCTACGAGCAGTACTTC
CSVEVSGQSSYEQYF
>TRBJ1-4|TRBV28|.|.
TGTGCCAGCAGTTCATCAGACAGGTTCGTTGAAAAACTGTTTTTT
CASSSSDRFVEKLFF
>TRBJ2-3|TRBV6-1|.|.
TGTGCCAGCAGTGACCGACTTCGCACAGATACGCAGTATTTT
CASSDRLRTDTQYF
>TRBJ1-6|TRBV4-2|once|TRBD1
TGTGCCAGCAGCCAAACCGGGACAGGGTATTCACCCCTCCACTTT
CASSQTGTGYSPLHF